These 5 T cell receptor beta chains were sequenced from one sample in a study of human T cells and chemical hapten exposure. Time point in this sample: patch test 3, about 24 weeks after DPC sensitization. Treatment indicated: therapeutic diphenylcyclopropenone sensitization with weekly scalp DPC. From the RACE reads, TCRdb called clonotypes with MiXCR, one entry per CDR3 protein. The sample yields about 120,000 distinct CDR3 sequences, approximately 11% seen once. The sample in question was whole blood, obtained in connection with sensitization to the hapten diphenylcyclopropenone (DPC). All receptors derive from a woman aged 45-59 years with alopecia areata. Some clones in this sample may be carry-over from other donors' samples.

The gene calls are TRBV30 and TRBJ1-1; maybe TRBD1 (5 bases). Germline lookup yields CDR1 GTSNPN and CDR2 SVGIG (reference sequence). Trimming removed 3 bases at V and 5 bases at J, with 13 bases between. The CDR3 extends over 13 amino acids. CDR3 residues: CAWSGGGGTEAFF. CDR3 nucleotide sequence: TGTGCCTGGAGCGGGGGGGGAGGGACTGAAGCTTTCTTT.

Many counts were recorded for this clonotype. The chain combines TRBV5-4 with TRBJ2-5, with a tentative D call TRBD2 (6 bases). Germline assignment: CDR1 SGHNT and CDR2 YYREEE (reference sequence). The ends were cut back, 5 bases at V and 0 bases at J, with 14 bases in the middle. This CDR3 comprises 15 residues. The CDR3 bases are TGTGCCAGCAGTCAGGAGGGTATAAACCAAGAGACCCAGTACTTC. It specifies CASSQEGINQETQYF.

This clonotype was observed a handful of times. This chain links TRBV2 with TRBJ2-4; perhaps TRBD1 as D (5 bases). There are 14 residues in the CDR3. Germline CDR1 is SNHLY and CDR2 is FYNNEI. The ends were cut back, 0 bases at V and 9 bases at J, with 12 bases in the middle. CDR3 in DNA: TGTGCCAGCAGTGAAGCGGACCCCACAGGCATTCAGTACTTC. It is translated as CASSEADPTGIQYF.

This clonotype has ten or more counts. V is TRBV29-1 and J is TRBJ1-1; D is unclear. The CDR3 has 12 residues. Germline CDR1 is SQVTM and CDR2 is ANQGSEA. Between the trimmed V and J ends, which lost 1 base and 1 base, there was a span of 4 bases. CDR3 loop: CSVEGRNTEAFF. Written as DNA, the CDR3 is TGCAGCGTTGAAGGGCGGAACACTGAAGCTTTCTTT.

This clonotype appeared many times. The CDR3 coding sequence is TGTGCCAGCAGCTTAGCGCCAGACCGGATGGAGACCCAGTACTTC. Its translation: CASSLAPDRMETQYF. The rearrangement links TRBV7-6 to TRBJ2-5; D ambiguous. Trimming cost V 0 bases and J 5 bases, with 13 bases left between them. The germline gives CDR1 SGHVS, CDR2 FNYEAQ. The CDR3 loop spans 15 amino acids.